A single TCR beta chain is shown here with its context. This clonotype was detected many times. The target of this receptor is not known. Base-call qualities are not available, and no considerably larger clone is one nucleotide away. Amplification of TCR beta CDR3 regions was carried out from RNA transcripts. A first-round RT-PCR of the TCR CDR3 used the HTBI primer set with the Qiagen OneStep RT-PCR kit. The libraries were constructed in a second round of multiplex PCR and then size-selected and purified. Sequencing of the libraries was done on an Illumina HiSeq2000 using paired-end 100 bp reads. Concerning the study's data processing: SOAPnuke was used to process the raw data, throwing out any read that contained adapters or uncalled bases, had a mean Phred below 15, or lacked an exact constant-primer or identifier match. COPE v1.2.5 was used to merge high-quality paired reads, and clonotypes were defined as unique nucleotide sequences. MiTCR v1.1 was used to align the clonotypes against IMGT TRBV, TRBD and TRBJ reference segments. The analysis was restricted to V-J combinations with a frequency above 0.0001, which together covered around 99% of the repertoires. The TCS score was defined as F50 (clonal expansion) divided by E x V (chaos), with BLOSUM62-based TCRdist calculated between CDR3 peptides within each V-J. Welch's t-statistics and random forest reduced roughly 540 V-J features to roughly 13, which were used in a naive Bayes classifier (R e1071). In TCRdb, the public reads were trimmed at Q25 with fastp and aligned with MiXCR, with productive beta chains retained. Every distinct CDR3 protein forms one entry, paired with its most common genes and DNA. In this record, the V and J calls reflect TCRdb's handling and not the investigators' own analysis. Present in this sample are 400,000 to 550,000 distinct CDR3 sequences, less than 25% of which were seen just once. The ten top clones hold approximately 11% of the sample.

Cut back by 2 bases and 3 bases, the V and J ends lie 13 bases apart. The germline V gene supplies CDR1 SGHVS and CDR2 FQNEAQ. Counted from cysteine to phenylalanine, this CDR3 has 15 amino acids. The read is trimmed to its CDR3 DNA, 45 bases read in frame from base 1. The sample originates from a study of T cells in Graves' hyperthyroidism and ophthalmopathy (dated by TCRdb to the late 2010s). Looking at the study overall: Peripheral blood samples were taken at initial diagnosis, before any treatment was given. After sampling, hyperthyroidism patients received methimazole starting at 30 mg daily, and ophthalmopathy patients received high-dose intravenous methylprednisolone. For training and testing, the 80 to 100 patients in the discovery cohort were randomly divided in a 7:3 ratio. To identify distinguishing TCR V-J signatures, a discovery cohort of 95 to 100 patients was used, comprising 43 with Graves' ophthalmopathy and approximately 58 with stable Graves' hyperthyroidism. Prospective prediction of ophthalmopathy was tested in an independent validation cohort consisting of 18 to 20 hyperthyroidism patients and approximately 16 patients who later progressed to ophthalmopathy. The study also compared thyroid tissue and blood T-cell repertoires from 6 or 7 Graves' hyperthyroidism patients. TCR Vbeta CDR3 sequencing of 135 peripheral blood samples (fewer than 45 ophthalmopathy, approximately 80 hyperthyroidism and around 17 progressor patients) is reported in the paper.

What the authors observed across the whole study: A 13 V-J signature model separated ophthalmopathy from stable hyperthyroidism, with 87.88% sensitivity and roughly 82% specificity in cross-validation and 80%/75% in testing. No statistical method was used to set the sample size in advance, and investigators knew the group allocation. In validation, progression to ophthalmopathy was predicted by the model with about 70% sensitivity and 72.22% specificity, a median of approximately 7.1 months before onset. Most expanded thyroid clonotypes (frequency above 0.001) were also detected in blood, suggesting blood repertoires may reflect thyroid immune responses.

Ophthalmopathy patients had moderately to severely active disease, with a Clinical Activity Score of 3 or more, a NOSPECS grade of 4 or more, and a disease duration of less than 3 months. Any patient with an uncontrolled infection, another autoimmune disease, pregnancy or lactation was excluded. Clinical symptoms, serum thyroxine and TRAb, thyroid ultrasound, and orbital computed tomography formed the basis for the diagnoses. Ficoll-Paque density gradient centrifugation was used to isolate PBMCs from 9.5 to 10 ml of fresh peripheral blood. Total RNA was extracted using Trizol reagent, and RNA quality was assessed on an Agilent 2100 Bioanalyzer.

Specimen: blood. Rearrangement joined TRBV7-8 to TRBJ1-2; a confident D gene designation cannot be given. The source is a woman aged 25 to 39 with Graves' ophthalmopathy. CDR3 region: CASSLTAETYYGYTF. The nucleotide sequence reads TGTGCCAGCAGCTTAACTGCCGAGACTTACTATGGCTACACCTTC.